This T cell receptor beta chain was captured by sequencing in a study of cytomegalovirus exposure and HLA in healthy donors. Overall study results and limits: Other equally common chains were less clonally expanded than HLA-associated TCR beta chains, a later analysis showed. Immune exposure information available was restricted to CMV serostatus.

It was with 60 Vbeta and 13 Jbeta primers that the PCR ran. Authors' methods: About 80 million unique TCR beta chains, 10 million to 13 million of them shared, were counted by a later analysis. Generated by immunoSEQ multiplex PCR, the TCRdb table keeps only in-frame clones and is missing some. V, J and clone size are taken as reported in that table, and D and trimming were inferred from the DNA itself. The sample carries roughly 180,000 clones, around four fifths recorded once. Turning to this clone: Its antigen is not identified.

CDR3 size: 15 residues. V dropped 3 bases and J dropped 10; count of bases not matched to a gene: 9. CDR1 is SGHDN and CDR2 is FVKESK in the germline V gene. This receptor was taken from a boy between 2 and 10 years old in good health and CMV-seronegative. The chain uses TRBV14 and TRBJ1-4, with 9 bases that match TRBD1. Sample: PBMCs. For the CDR3, the DNA is TGTGCCAGCAGCCAGGCCGGGACAGGGCGAGGAAAACTGTTTTTT. The encoded protein is CASSQAGTGRGKLFF.